The 15 T cell receptor beta chains listed next were all sequenced from one sample in a study of T cells after yellow fever vaccination. TCRdb analysed the 5' RACE reads with MiXCR anew, one entry per CDR3 protein. Of 300,000 or so distinct CDR3 sequences in the sample, over 10% were seen once. This material consisted of CD4+ T cells sorted from PBMCs, taken 45 days after the yellow fever booster vaccination. Receptor source: a man under 40 who received the YFV17D yellow fever vaccine.

The V call is TRBV6-1, the J call TRBJ2-6; D may correspond to TRBD1 or TRBD2 (5 bases each). Trimming left V 5 bases short and J 1 base short, with 12 bases between. The CDR3 contains 16 residues. The germline V gene encodes CDR1 MNHNS and CDR2 SASEGT. CDR3 in DNA: TGTGCCAGCAGTCTCGGGGCTTTTTCTGGGGCCAACGTCCTGACTTTC. Translation gives CASSLGAFSGANVLTF.

This chain connects TRBV21-1 to TRBJ1-3. TRBV21-1 is a known pseudogene. CDR3 length: 14 amino acids. For the CDR3, the DNA is TGTGCCATCGACGTCGGGGTCGCTGGAAACACCATATATTTT. Encoded protein: CAIDVGVAGNTIYF.

The chain joins TRBV11-2 to TRBJ2-5; 9 bases fit TRBD2. CDR3 length: 16 residues. The trim removed 7 bases at V and 2 bases at J, leaving 11 bases unmatched. The V gene's germline CDR1 is SGHAT and CDR2 FQNNGV. In DNA, the CDR3 is TGTGCCAGCACTCGAGGGCGGCTAGCGGGACAAGAGACCCAGTACTTC. Translation: CASTRGRLAGQETQYF.

The rearrangement uses TRBV2 and TRBJ1-1, with 8 positions matching TRBD1. CDR3 length: 14 amino acids. V shed 3 bases and J 6 bases; nucleotides not matched to a gene: 6. Germline V lookup: CDR1 SNHLY, CDR2 FYNNEI. CDR3 sequence reads: CASSEDREVAEAFF. Here the CDR3 DNA reads TGTGCCAGCAGTGAGGACAGGGAGGTCGCTGAAGCTTTCTTT.

This clonotype was picked up a small number of times. The chain has TRBV24-1 and TRBJ2-3, with 11 bases lining up with TRBD2. V lost 4 bases and J lost 1; bases outside the gene matches: 6. Germline CDR1 reads KGHDR; CDR2 reads SFDVKD. The CDR3 contains 17 residues. DNA of the CDR3: TGTGCCACCAGTGAATCCGGGACTAGCGGCGGCACAGATACGCAGTATTTT. Residues: CATSESGTSGGTDTQYF.

J is TRBJ2-1 and V is TRBV18; 15 nucleotides agree with TRBD2. Trimming at V came to 6 bases and at J to 9 bases, leaving 6 bases not matched to a gene. Per the germline V gene, CDR1 is KGHSH and CDR2 is LQKENI. The CDR3 contains 15 residues. The CDR3 DNA is TGTGCCAGCTCCCTCGGACTAGCGGGAGGGACTGAGCAGTTCTTC. This sequence encodes CASSLGLAGGTEQFF.

The chain couples TRBV6-5 to TRBJ2-3, with 11 positions matching TRBD1. J gave up 7 bases and V 2 bases, and 11 bases lay outside the gene matches. In germline, CDR1 is MNHEY, CDR2 SVGAGI. The CDR3 totals 17 residues. CDR3 loop: CASSYTTGTGGSNTQYF. The CDR3 nucleotides read TGTGCCAGCAGTTACACCACCGGGACAGGGGGTTCGAATACGCAGTATTTT.

This clonotype was detected many times. This chain links TRBV5-1 with TRBJ2-2; 7 nucleotides match TRBD1. Germline V gene data show CDR1 as SGHRS and CDR2 as YFSETQ. The CDR3 covers 17 residues. V lost 3 bases, J lost 5 bases, and 13 bases stayed unmatched. In nucleotides, the CDR3 is TGCGCCAGCAGCTCGACAGGGTTAGGGGGAAGAACCGGGGAGCTGTTTTTT. This translates into CASSSTGLGGRTGELFF. Together with reference TRBV5-1 and TRBJ2-2, the CDR3 gives the full variable domain: KAGVTQTPRYLIKTRGQQVTLSCSPISGHRSVSWYQQTPGQGLQFLFEYFSETQRNKGNFPGRFSGRQFSNSRSEMNVSTLELGDSALYLCASSSTGLGGRTGELFFGEGSRLTVL.

Ten or more counts support this clonotype. The chain is built from TRBV10-3 and TRBJ1-1; D is possibly TRBD1 (6 bases). The CDR3 is 12 amino acids. Deletions cut 4 bases from V and 6 bases from J, with 9 bases between. The germline V gene has CDR1 ENHRY and CDR2 SYGVKD. In nucleotides, the CDR3 is TGTGCCATCAGTGGGGGGCACGCTGAAGCTTTCTTT. Its protein is CAISGGHAEAFF.

V is TRBV25-1 and J is TRBJ1-5, with 7 bases matching TRBD1. Trimming cost V 6 bases and J 5 bases; bases outside gene matches: 7. CDR3 length equals 14 residues. CDR1 and CDR2 from the germline V gene are MGHDK and SYGVNS. The CDR3 region is CASRQTGLDQPQHF. As DNA, the CDR3 is TGTGCCAGCAGGCAGACAGGGTTGGATCAGCCCCAGCATTTT. Full variable domain (missing parts from reference TRBV25-1 and TRBJ1-5): EADIYQTPRYLVIGTGKKITLECSQTMGHDKMYWYQQDPGMELHLIHYSYGVNSTEKGDLSSESTVSRIRTEHFPLTLESARPSHTSQYLCASRQTGLDQPQHFGDGTRLSIL.

This chain links TRBV10-3 with TRBJ2-3, with 9 bases aligning to TRBD2. The CDR3 contains 17 residues. CDR1 is ENHRY, CDR2 SYGVKD, per germline. Losses at the gene ends were 2 bases for V and 0 bases for J; bases not matched to a gene: 6. The CDR3 region has the DNA TGTGCCATCAGTGAGAAGGTAGCGGGGGCTAGCACAGATACGCAGTATTTT. It is translated as CAISEKVAGASTDTQYF.

The CDR3 sequence is CASSRSPSYNEQFF. The CDR3 bases are TGTGCCAGCAGTCGCAGCCCCTCCTACAATGAGCAGTTCTTC. J is TRBJ2-1 and V is TRBV12-3 or TRBV12-4; no clear D. Trimming left V 5 bases short and J 0 bases short, with 8 bases between. The CDR3 is made up of 14 amino acids.

Ten or more counts support this clonotype. The V and J genes are TRBV12-3 or TRBV12-4 and TRBJ2-1, with TRBD2 matching 9 bases. Unmatched junction bases numbered 12, after V lost 7 bases and J lost 5 bases. This CDR3 is 16 amino acids long. CDR3 loop: CASKLGGLAIHNEQFF. Written as DNA, the CDR3 is TGTGCCAGCAAACTCGGAGGACTAGCGATACACAATGAGCAGTTCTTC.

The chain joins TRBV2 to TRBJ2-7; D is unresolved. Trimming took 6 bases from V and 2 from J, leaving 14 bases between them. The CDR3 runs to 14 residues. Germline V lookup: CDR1 SNHLY, CDR2 FYNNEI. The CDR3 here is CASRRILETYEQYF. The CDR3 DNA reads as TGTGCCAGCAGGCGCATCTTGGAAACCTACGAGCAGTACTTC.

Only a few counts were recorded for this clonotype. The chain couples TRBV7-2 to TRBJ2-7; 8 nucleotides align to TRBD2. With V trimmed by 5 bases and J by 6 bases, 9 bases remained unmatched. The germline V gene has CDR1 SGHTA and CDR2 FQGNSA. This CDR3 region has 14 residues. CDR3 sequence reads: CASSRPGTSPEQYF. The CDR3 DNA sequence: TGTGCCAGCAGCCGCCCCGGGACTAGTCCCGAGCAGTACTTC.